The entry below gives a single T cell receptor (beta chain) sequence along with its context. TCRdb keeps only in-frame clones here, not all; method: immunoSEQ multiplex PCR. Of more than 85,000 clones in the sample, around 94% were seen once. The record originates from a study of T cell changes during pregnancy in multiple sclerosis. Trimming pared 2 bases from V and 2 bases from J, leaving 16 bases between. The CDR3 is 16 amino acids. Germline V gene lookup returns CDR1 MNHNS and CDR2 SASEGT. The sample in question was peripheral blood, obtained after pregnancy. This sequence joins TRBV6-1 and TRBJ2-7; maybe TRBD1 (6 bases). This TCR came from a female donor in good health, enrolled as a control in a pregnancy study. The CDR3 nucleotides read TGTGCCAGCAGTGAAAGCACAGGGAACACTCCCTACGAGCAGTACTTC. Its translation: CASSESTGNTPYEQYF.